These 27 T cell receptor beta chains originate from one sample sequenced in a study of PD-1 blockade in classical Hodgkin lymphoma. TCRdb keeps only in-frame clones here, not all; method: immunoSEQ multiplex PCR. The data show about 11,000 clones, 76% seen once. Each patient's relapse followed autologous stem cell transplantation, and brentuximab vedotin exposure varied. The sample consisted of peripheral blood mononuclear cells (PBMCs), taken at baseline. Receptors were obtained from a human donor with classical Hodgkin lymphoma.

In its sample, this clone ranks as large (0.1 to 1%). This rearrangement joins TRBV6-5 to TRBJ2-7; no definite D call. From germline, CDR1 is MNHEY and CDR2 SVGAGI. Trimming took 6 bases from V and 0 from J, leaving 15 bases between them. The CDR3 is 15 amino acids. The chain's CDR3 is CASSPSLGSSYEQYF. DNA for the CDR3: TGTGCCAGCAGCCCATCGTTGGGAAGCTCCTACGAGCAGTACTTC.

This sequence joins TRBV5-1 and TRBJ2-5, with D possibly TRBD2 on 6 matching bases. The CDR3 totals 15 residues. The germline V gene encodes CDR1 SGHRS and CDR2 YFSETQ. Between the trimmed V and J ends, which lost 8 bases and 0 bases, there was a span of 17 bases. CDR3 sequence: CASAGTGGNQETQYF. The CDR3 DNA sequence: TGCGCCAGTGCCGGGACTGGCGGAAACCAAGAGACCCAGTACTTC. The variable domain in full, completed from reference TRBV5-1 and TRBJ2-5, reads KAGVTQTPRYLIKTRGQQVTLSCSPISGHRSVSWYQQTPGQGLQFLFEYFSETQRNKGNFPGRFSGRQFSNSRSEMNVSTLELGDSALYLCASAGTGGNQETQYFGPGTRLLVL.

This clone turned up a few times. CDR3 in amino acids: CASSLDRIIAKNIQYF. The CDR3 DNA reads as TGTGCCAGCAGCCTGGACAGGATTATAGCCAAAAACATTCAGTACTTC. The chain is built from TRBV5-6 and TRBJ2-4; 7 nucleotides line up with TRBD1. The CDR3 is 16 residues long. The J segment lost 0 bases and the V segment lost 4 bases, leaving 7 bases of the junction unmatched. CDR1 is SGHDT and CDR2 is YYEEEE in the germline V gene.

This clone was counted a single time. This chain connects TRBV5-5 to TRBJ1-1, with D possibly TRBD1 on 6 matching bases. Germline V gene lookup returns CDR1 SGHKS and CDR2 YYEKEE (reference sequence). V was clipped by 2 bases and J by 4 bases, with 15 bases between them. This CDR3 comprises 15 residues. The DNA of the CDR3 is TGTGCCAGCAGCTTACTATTCAGGGACACCACTGAAGCTTTCTTT. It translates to CASSLLFRDTTEAFF.

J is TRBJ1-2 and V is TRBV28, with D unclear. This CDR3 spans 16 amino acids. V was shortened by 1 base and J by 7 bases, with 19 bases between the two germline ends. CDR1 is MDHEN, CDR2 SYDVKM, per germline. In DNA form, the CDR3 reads TGTGCCAGCAGTTTATCGGCGACTCCCCTAGTGCGTGGCTACACCTTC. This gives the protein CASSLSATPLVRGYTF.

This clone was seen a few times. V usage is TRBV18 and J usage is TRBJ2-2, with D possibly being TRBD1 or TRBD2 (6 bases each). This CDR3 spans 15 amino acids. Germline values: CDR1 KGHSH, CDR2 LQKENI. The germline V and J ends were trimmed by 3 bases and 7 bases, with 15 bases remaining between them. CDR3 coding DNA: TGTGCCAGCTCACCGCGGGACACCGCTATCGGGGAGCTGTTTTTT. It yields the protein CASSPRDTAIGELFF.

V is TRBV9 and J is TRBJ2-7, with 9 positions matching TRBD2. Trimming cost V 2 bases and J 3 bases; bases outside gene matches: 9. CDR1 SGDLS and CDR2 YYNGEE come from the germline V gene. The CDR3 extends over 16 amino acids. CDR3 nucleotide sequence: TGTGCCAGCAGCGTCCTCCCGGGACTAGCAAACTACGAGCAGTACTTC. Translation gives CASSVLPGLANYEQYF.

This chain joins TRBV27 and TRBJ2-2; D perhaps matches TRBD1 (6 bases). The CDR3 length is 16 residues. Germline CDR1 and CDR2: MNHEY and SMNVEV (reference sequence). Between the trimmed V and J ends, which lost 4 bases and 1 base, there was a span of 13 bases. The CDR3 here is CASSWTVTWNTGELFF. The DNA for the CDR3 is TGTGCCAGCAGTTGGACAGTTACCTGGAACACCGGGGAGCTGTTTTTT.

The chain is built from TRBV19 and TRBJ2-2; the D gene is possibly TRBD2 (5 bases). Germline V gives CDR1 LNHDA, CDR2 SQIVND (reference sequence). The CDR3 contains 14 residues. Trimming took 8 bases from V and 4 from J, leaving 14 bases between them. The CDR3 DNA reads TGTGCCAGTGTAGGTACCGCGGGCACCGGGGAGCTGTTTTTT. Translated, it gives CASVGTAGTGELFF.

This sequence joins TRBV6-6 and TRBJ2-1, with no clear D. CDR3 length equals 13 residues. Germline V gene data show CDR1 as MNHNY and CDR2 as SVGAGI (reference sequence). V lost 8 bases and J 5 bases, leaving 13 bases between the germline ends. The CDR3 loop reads CASRTPTHNEQFF. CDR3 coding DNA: TGTGCCAGCCGGACGCCTACTCACAATGAGCAGTTCTTC.

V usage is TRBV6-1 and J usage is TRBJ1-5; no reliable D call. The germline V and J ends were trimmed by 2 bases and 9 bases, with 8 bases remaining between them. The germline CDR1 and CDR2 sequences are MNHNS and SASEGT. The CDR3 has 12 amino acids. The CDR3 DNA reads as TGTGCCAGCAGTGAAACGCCGGGGCCCCAGCATTTT. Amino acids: CASSETPGPQHF.

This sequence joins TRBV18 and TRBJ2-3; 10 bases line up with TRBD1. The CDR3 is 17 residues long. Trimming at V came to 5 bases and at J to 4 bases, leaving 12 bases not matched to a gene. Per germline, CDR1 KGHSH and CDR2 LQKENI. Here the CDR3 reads CASSKAVGTGASDTQYF. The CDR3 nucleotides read TGTGCCAGCTCAAAGGCTGTAGGGACAGGGGCATCAGATACGCAGTATTTT.

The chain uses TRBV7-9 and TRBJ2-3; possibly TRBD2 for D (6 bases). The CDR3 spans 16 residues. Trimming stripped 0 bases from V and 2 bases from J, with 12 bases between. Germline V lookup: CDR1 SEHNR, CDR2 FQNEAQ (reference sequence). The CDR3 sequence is CASSLAGGALTDTQYF. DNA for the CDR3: TGTGCCAGCAGCTTAGCTGGAGGGGCCCTCACAGATACGCAGTATTTT.

DNA of the CDR3: TGTGCCAGCAGGGCAACTAGCCAACCCCTCGATACGCAGTATTTT. Translating it yields CASRATSQPLDTQYF. This chain uses TRBV14 with TRBJ2-3; D perhaps matches TRBD2 (6 bases). The CDR3 is made up of 15 amino acids. Trimming cost V 6 bases and J 6 bases, with 19 bases left between them. Looked up from germline, CDR1 is SGHDN and CDR2 is FVKESK.

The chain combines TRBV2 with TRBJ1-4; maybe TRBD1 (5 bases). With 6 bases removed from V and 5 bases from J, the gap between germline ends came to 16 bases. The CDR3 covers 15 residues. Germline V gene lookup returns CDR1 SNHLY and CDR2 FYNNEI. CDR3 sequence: CASSVLTGGNEKLFF. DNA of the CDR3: TGTGCCAGCAGCGTTTTGACGGGGGGAAATGAAAAACTGTTTTTT.

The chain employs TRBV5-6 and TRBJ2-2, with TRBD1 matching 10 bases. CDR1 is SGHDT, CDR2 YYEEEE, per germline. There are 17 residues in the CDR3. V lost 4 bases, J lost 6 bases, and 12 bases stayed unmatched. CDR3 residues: CASSGGWDRGLAGELFF. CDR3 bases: TGTGCCAGCAGCGGAGGATGGGACAGGGGATTGGCCGGGGAGCTGTTTTTT.

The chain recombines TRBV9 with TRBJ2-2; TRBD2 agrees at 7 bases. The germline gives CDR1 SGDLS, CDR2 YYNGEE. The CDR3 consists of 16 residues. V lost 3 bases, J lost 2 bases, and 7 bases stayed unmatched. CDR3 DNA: TGTGCCAGCAGCGAGAGGAGCGGGAAAAACACCGGGGAGCTGTTTTTT. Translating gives CASSERSGKNTGELFF.

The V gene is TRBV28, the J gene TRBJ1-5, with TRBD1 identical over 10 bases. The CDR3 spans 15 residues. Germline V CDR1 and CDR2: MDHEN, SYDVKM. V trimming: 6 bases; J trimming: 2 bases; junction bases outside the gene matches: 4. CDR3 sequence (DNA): TGTGCCAGCAGAGACGGGACAGGGGGCAATCAGCCCCAGCATTTT. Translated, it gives CASRDGTGGNQPQHF.

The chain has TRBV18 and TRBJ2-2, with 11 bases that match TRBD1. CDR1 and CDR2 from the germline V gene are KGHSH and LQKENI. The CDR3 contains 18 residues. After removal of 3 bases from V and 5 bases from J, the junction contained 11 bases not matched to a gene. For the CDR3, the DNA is TGTGCCAGCTCACCCTTCCTTACCGGGACAGGGGGAACCGGGGAGCTGTTTTTT. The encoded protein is CASSPFLTGTGGTGELFF.

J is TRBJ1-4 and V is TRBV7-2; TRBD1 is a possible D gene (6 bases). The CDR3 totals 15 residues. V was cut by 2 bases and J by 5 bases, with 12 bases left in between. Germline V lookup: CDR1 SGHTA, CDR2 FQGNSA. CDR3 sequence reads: CASSLQGSHNEKLFF. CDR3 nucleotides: TGTGCCAGCAGCTTACAGGGGTCACACAATGAAAAACTGTTTTTT.

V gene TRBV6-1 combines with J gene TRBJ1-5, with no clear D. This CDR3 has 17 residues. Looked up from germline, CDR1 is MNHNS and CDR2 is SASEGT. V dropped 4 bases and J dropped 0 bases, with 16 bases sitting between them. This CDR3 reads CASSGLGFLGSNQPQHF. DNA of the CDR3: TGTGCCAGCAGTGGATTGGGTTTTTTGGGTAGCAATCAGCCCCAGCATTTT.

CDR3 protein: CASSELVLTGKGNTEAFF. The CDR3, as DNA: TGTGCCAGCAGTGAGCTGGTCCTCACGGGGAAAGGGAACACTGAAGCTTTCTTT. The chain combines TRBV6-1 with TRBJ1-1, with unresolved D. The CDR3 is 18 amino acids. The germline V and J ends were trimmed by 3 bases and 1 base, with 21 bases remaining between them. Germline V lookup: CDR1 MNHNS, CDR2 SASEGT.

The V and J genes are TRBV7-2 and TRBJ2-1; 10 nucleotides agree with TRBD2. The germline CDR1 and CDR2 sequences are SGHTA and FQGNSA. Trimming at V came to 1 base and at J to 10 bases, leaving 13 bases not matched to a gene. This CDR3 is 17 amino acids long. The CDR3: CASSLVASGRSSGEQFF. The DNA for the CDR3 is TGTGCCAGCAGCTTAGTGGCTAGCGGGAGATCGTCGGGCGAGCAGTTCTTC.

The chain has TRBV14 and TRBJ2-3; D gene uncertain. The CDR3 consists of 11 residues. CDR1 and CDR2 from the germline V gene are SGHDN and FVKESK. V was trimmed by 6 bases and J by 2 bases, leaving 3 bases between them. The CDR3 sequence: CASSHTDTQYF. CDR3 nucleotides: TGTGCCAGCAGTCACACAGATACGCAGTATTTT.

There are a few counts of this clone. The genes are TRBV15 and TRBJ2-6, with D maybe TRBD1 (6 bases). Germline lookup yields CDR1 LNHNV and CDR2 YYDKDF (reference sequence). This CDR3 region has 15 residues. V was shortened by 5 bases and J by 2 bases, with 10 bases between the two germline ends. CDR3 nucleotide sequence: TGTGCCACCAGCCCCTCAGGGGCTGGGGCCAACGTCCTGACTTTC. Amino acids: CATSPSGAGANVLTF. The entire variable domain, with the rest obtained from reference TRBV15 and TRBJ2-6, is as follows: DAMVIQNPRYQVTQFGKPVTLSCSQTLNHNVMYWYQQKSSQAPKLLFHYYDKDFNNEADTPDNFQSRRPNTSFCFLDIRSPGLGDTAMYLCATSPSGAGANVLTFGAGSRLTVL.

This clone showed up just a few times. This CDR3 reads CASSTIRQRGNTIYF. The DNA of the CDR3 is TGTGCCAGTAGTACCATCCGACAGCGCGGAAACACCATATATTTT. J is TRBJ1-3 and V is TRBV19; D is possibly TRBD1 (5 bases). The CDR3 contains 15 residues. The V end was cut by 4 bases, the J end by 4 bases, with 14 bases between. The germline gives CDR1 LNHDA, CDR2 SQIVND (reference sequence). Full variable domain (missing parts from reference TRBV19 and TRBJ1-3): DGGITQSPKYLFRKEGQNVTLSCEQNLNHDAMYWYRQDPGQGLRLIYYSQIVNDFQKGDIAEGYSVSREKKESFPLTVTSAQKNPTAFYLCASSTIRQRGNTIYFGEGSWLTVV.

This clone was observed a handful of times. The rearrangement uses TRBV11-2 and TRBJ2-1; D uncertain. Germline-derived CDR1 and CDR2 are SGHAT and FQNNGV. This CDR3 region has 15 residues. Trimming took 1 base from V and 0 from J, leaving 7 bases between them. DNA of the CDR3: TGTGCCAGCAGCTTAGTGGAGAGCTCCTACAATGAGCAGTTCTTC. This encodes CASSLVESSYNEQFF.